These 32 T cell receptor beta chains came from one sample sequenced in a study of cytomegalovirus exposure and HLA in healthy donors. This PCR relied on a set of 60 Vbeta primers and 13 Jbeta primers. TCRdb's table, derived via immunoSEQ multiplex PCR, lists solely in-frame clones and lacks some. The sample carries 200,000 to 250,000 clones, roughly 90% recorded once. The specimen sequenced was PBMCs. The source is a woman aged 18 to 35 in good health and CMV-seronegative.

The chain carries TRBV12-5 and TRBJ2-1, with 8 positions matching TRBD2. Germline V gene lookup returns CDR1 LGHNT and CDR2 FRNRAP. The CDR3 consists of 15 residues. The J segment lost 2 bases and the V segment lost 6 bases, leaving 6 bases of the junction unmatched. This CDR3 reads CASGRERGTYNEQFF. Here the CDR3 DNA reads TGTGCTAGTGGGAGGGAGCGGGGGACCTACAATGAGCAGTTCTTC.

This rearrangement joins TRBV5-6 to TRBJ1-5, with TRBD1 matching over 8 bases. The J segment lost 7 bases and the V segment lost 3 bases, leaving 3 bases of the junction unmatched. The CDR3 covers 13 residues. CDR1 and CDR2 from the germline V gene are SGHDT and YYEEEE. Here the CDR3 reads CASSSGGEQPQHF. CDR3 nucleotides: TGTGCCAGCAGCTCAGGGGGCGAACAGCCCCAGCATTTT.

V and J are TRBV11-3 and TRBJ2-3; TRBD1 might be the D (6 bases). Germline V lookup: CDR1 SGHNT, CDR2 YENEEA. This CDR3 comprises 15 residues. Trimming pared 1 base from V and 3 bases from J, leaving 11 bases between. CDR3 nucleotides: TGTGCCAGCAGCTTAGGGGGGCAGGGAACAGATACGCAGTATTTT. It translates to CASSLGGQGTDTQYF.

The chain recombines TRBV6-5 with TRBJ2-1; a possible D gene is TRBD1 (7 bases). Germline V gene sequence: CDR1 MNHEY, CDR2 SVGAGI. CDR3 length: 13 residues. V was pared by 8 bases and J by 15 bases, with 23 bases between. The DNA of the CDR3 is TGTGCCAGCCAAAAACGAGCCGGGCAGGGGGGGTTCTTC. Protein product: CASQKRAGQGGFF.

This clone appeared a single time. The chain carries TRBV19 and TRBJ2-2; D may be TRBD1 (5 bases). The germline V gene has CDR1 LNHDA and CDR2 SQIVND (reference sequence). The CDR3 is 15 amino acids. Trimming took off 3 bases at V and 1 base at J, with 9 bases between the two ends. In DNA, the CDR3 is TGTGCCAGTAGTATCCAAGGACAGAACACCGGGGAGCTGTTTTTT. It codes for CASSIQGQNTGELFF.

The chain has TRBV9 and TRBJ2-1; 7 bases agree with TRBD1. CDR1 and CDR2 from the germline V gene are SGDLS and YYNGEE. This CDR3 region has 16 residues. With V trimmed by 0 bases and J by 5 bases, 8 bases remained unmatched. CDR3 bases: TGTGCCAGCAGCGTAGGGCCCGGGACAGTCGACAATGAGCAGTTCTTC. The encoded protein is CASSVGPGTVDNEQFF.

CDR3 region: CASSSRALRGSTNEKLFF. In nucleotides, the CDR3 is TGCGCCAGCAGCTCCCGGGCTTTAAGGGGCTCAACTAATGAAAAACTGTTTTTT. The rearrangement joins TRBV4-3 to TRBJ1-4; D possibly corresponds to TRBD1 (5 bases). V was pared by 5 bases and J by 0 bases, with 19 bases between. The germline V gene has CDR1 LGHNA and CDR2 YSLEER. The CDR3 spans 18 residues.

This chain links TRBV11-3 with TRBJ1-1; 8 bases are a match to TRBD1. Germline assignment: CDR1 SGHNT and CDR2 YENEEA. The CDR3 is made up of 13 amino acids. J was trimmed by 4 bases and V by 6 bases; bases with no gene match: 4. CDR3: CASRSGQATEAFF. DNA for the CDR3: TGTGCCAGCAGGTCGGGACAGGCCACTGAAGCTTTCTTT.

The V gene is TRBV5-6, the J gene TRBJ2-1; possible D gene TRBD1, 5 bases. Germline V gives CDR1 SGHDT, CDR2 YYEEEE. CDR3 size: 13 residues. V was cut by 2 bases and J by 7 bases, with 10 bases left in between. DNA of the CDR3: TGTGCCAGCAGCTTCACCCAGGGTAATGAGCAGTTCTTC. Its protein is CASSFTQGNEQFF.

This clone appeared a few times. V usage is TRBV4-2 and J usage is TRBJ2-7; 13 bases are a match to TRBD2. The CDR3 is 16 residues long. With V trimmed by 2 bases and J by 4 bases, 5 bases remained unmatched. Germline V gene lookup returns CDR1 LGHNA and CDR2 YNFKEQ. The CDR3 protein is CASSQPELAGGYEQYF. In nucleotides, the CDR3 is TGTGCCAGCAGCCAACCCGAACTAGCGGGGGGGTACGAGCAGTACTTC.

This rearrangement joins TRBV9 to TRBJ2-3; 8 nucleotides match TRBD2. V lost 0 bases to trimming and J lost 6 bases; unmatched junction nucleotides: 6. The CDR3 spans 15 residues. Germline CDR1 is SGDLS and CDR2 is YYNGEE. CDR3 DNA sequence: TGTGCCAGCAGCGTAGTGGCGGGGGGCCCGGATACGCAGTATTTT. Its translation: CASSVVAGGPDTQYF.

This sequence joins TRBV4-1 and TRBJ2-7; a weak D match, TRBD2 (7 bases). Germline CDR1 reads MGHRA; CDR2 reads YSYEKL. V gave up 0 bases and J gave up 2 bases, with 14 bases separating them. The CDR3 runs 16 residues. The CDR3 sequence is CASSQDRGGVTYEQYF. Written as DNA, the CDR3 is TGCGCCAGCAGCCAAGATAGGGGGGGGGTAACCTACGAGCAGTACTTC.

There are a few counts of this clone. The chain employs TRBV7-9 and TRBJ2-1; no reliable D call. The V gene's germline CDR1 is SEHNR and CDR2 FQNEAQ (reference sequence). The CDR3 is 11 amino acids. With 5 bases removed from V and 8 bases from J, the gap between germline ends came to 7 bases. The CDR3 region is CASSEVHEQFF. CDR3 nucleotides: TGTGCCAGCAGCGAGGTCCATGAGCAGTTCTTC.

The V and J genes are TRBV10-3 and TRBJ1-2; D ambiguous. Germline values: CDR1 ENHRY, CDR2 SYGVKD. V lost 3 bases and J lost 4, with 9 bases in between. The CDR3 loop spans 13 amino acids. CDR3 in DNA: TGTGCCATCAGTGAAGCTCGAGGCTATGGCTACACCTTC. This sequence encodes CAISEARGYGYTF.

The chain carries TRBV6-5 and TRBJ1-5, with TRBD1 as a possible D gene (5 bases). The CDR3 is 14 residues long. Trimming removed 5 bases from V and 6 bases from J, with 14 bases in between. Germline V lookup: CDR1 MNHEY, CDR2 SVGAGI. CDR3 bases: TGTGCCAGCAGTGTCAGGGCAGGGCGTCAGCCCCAGCATTTT. Its translation: CASSVRAGRQPQHF.

CDR3 DNA sequence: TGTGCCAGCACTGGGTGGCGGAGCACTGAAGCTTTCTTT. It translates to CASTGWRSTEAFF. The genes are TRBV6-5 and TRBJ1-1; the D is unclear. CDR1 is MNHEY and CDR2 is SVGAGI in the germline V gene. Trimming stripped 7 bases from V and 4 bases from J, with 13 bases between. This CDR3 has 13 residues.

The gene calls are TRBV6-1 and TRBJ2-1; 11 nucleotides line up with TRBD2. CDR1 and CDR2 from the germline V gene are MNHNS and SASEGT. The CDR3 covers 15 residues. J lost 5 bases, V lost 6 bases, and 6 bases had no gene match. DNA of the CDR3: TGTGCCAGCAGGGTAGCGGGGGGGCCCCACAATGAGCAGTTCTTC. Encoded protein: CASRVAGGPHNEQFF.

The genes are TRBV28 and TRBJ1-5; D unclear. Germline V gene lookup returns CDR1 MDHEN and CDR2 SYDVKM. The CDR3 is made up of 11 amino acids. The V and J ends lost 8 bases and 1 base respectively, with 3 bases between them. CDR3 residues: CASASNQPQHF. The CDR3 DNA reads as TGTGCCAGCGCGAGCAATCAGCCCCAGCATTTT.

The V and J genes are TRBV2 and TRBJ1-4, with 10 bases aligning to TRBD1. Trimming at V came to 8 bases and at J to 17 bases, leaving 11 bases not matched to a gene. The length of the CDR3 is 12 residues. Germline CDR1 SNHLY, CDR2 FYNNEI. The CDR3 region has the DNA TGTGCCAGCTCGACAGGGGGCGGGTTAGTCTTTTTT. Amino acids: CASSTGGGLVFF. The whole variable domain, filled in from reference TRBV2 and TRBJ1-4, reads EPEVTQTPSHQVTQMGQEVILRCVPISNHLYFYWYRQILGQKVEFLVSFYNNEISEKSEIFDDQFSVERPDGSNFTLKIRSTKLEDSAMYFCASSTGGGLVFFGSGTQLSVL.

The chain uses TRBV7-6 and TRBJ2-1; 8 positions match TRBD2. The germline V gene has CDR1 SGHVS and CDR2 FNYEAQ. The V gene end was trimmed by 3 bases and the J gene end by 3 bases; junction bases not matched to a gene: 7. The CDR3 loop spans 16 amino acids. CDR3 sequence reads: CASSFSPGLDYNEQFF. As DNA, the CDR3 is TGTGCCAGCAGCTTTTCACCGGGACTAGACTACAATGAGCAGTTCTTC.

This chain links TRBV5-1 with TRBJ2-5, with TRBD1 identical over 7 bases. Germline lookup yields CDR1 SGHRS and CDR2 YFSETQ. The J segment lost 5 bases and the V segment lost 0 bases, leaving 13 bases of the junction unmatched. The length of the CDR3 is 17 residues. The CDR3 reads CASSLARDRARSETQYF. CDR3 nucleotides: TGCGCCAGCAGCTTGGCCCGTGACAGGGCCCGATCGGAGACCCAGTACTTC.

This chain connects TRBV15 to TRBJ2-7; 7 nucleotides align to TRBD1. The CDR3 has 15 residues. Germline assignment: CDR1 LNHNV and CDR2 YYDKDF (reference sequence). Unmatched junction bases numbered 7, after V lost 0 bases and J lost 5 bases. CDR3 sequence reads: CATSRDQQGLNEQYF. DNA for the CDR3: TGTGCCACCAGCAGAGATCAACAGGGGTTGAACGAGCAGTACTTC.

CDR3 loop: CASSLVSVNTEAFF. The CDR3 bases are TGTGCCAGCAGCTTAGTAAGCGTTAACACTGAAGCTTTCTTT. The V call is TRBV7-9, the J call TRBJ1-1; D not resolved. This CDR3 contains 14 residues. V dropped 1 base and J dropped 2 bases, with 8 bases sitting between them. Germline V gives CDR1 SEHNR, CDR2 FQNEAQ (reference sequence).

The chain joins TRBV6-5 to TRBJ1-5; 8 bases agree with TRBD1. This CDR3 region has 15 residues. V shed 3 bases, J shed 7 bases, and the junction held 8 bases outside the gene matches. Looked up from germline, CDR1 is MNHEY and CDR2 is SVGAGI. CDR3 residues: CASSYTGGGGQPQHF. CDR3 DNA sequence: TGTGCCAGCAGTTATACAGGGGGGGGCGGGCAGCCCCAGCATTTT.

The genes are TRBV19 and TRBJ2-5, with 9 bases lining up with TRBD1. The CDR3 has 14 amino acids. Germline values: CDR1 LNHDA, CDR2 SQIVND (reference sequence). Trimming took 5 bases from V and 5 from J; bases not matched to a gene: 6. CDR3 in DNA: TGTGCCAGTAGTCTACAGGGGGCAGGTGAGACCCAGTACTTC. This sequence encodes CASSLQGAGETQYF.

V gene TRBV6-5 combines with J gene TRBJ1-1; D ambiguous. There are 14 residues in the CDR3. Trimming took off 7 bases at V and 1 base at J, with 13 bases between the two ends. Per the germline V gene, CDR1 is MNHEY and CDR2 is SVGAGI. The CDR3 nucleotides are TGTGCCAGCATTAAGACCCTAGGGAACACTGAAGCTTTCTTT. It codes for CASIKTLGNTEAFF.

The chain has TRBV11-2 and TRBJ2-1; possible D gene TRBD2, 5 bases. The CDR3 has 14 amino acids. V was cut by 6 bases and J by 7 bases, with 16 bases left in between. Looked up from germline, CDR1 is SGHAT and CDR2 is FQNNGV. CDR3 bases: TGTGCCAGCAGTCGAGGCAATAGCGCAAATGAGCAGTTCTTC. This translates into CASSRGNSANEQFF.

V and J are TRBV7-6 and TRBJ2-3; D might be TRBD2 (6 bases). The CDR3 loop spans 16 amino acids. Deletions cut 1 base from V and 2 bases from J, with 13 bases between. CDR1 is SGHVS and CDR2 is FNYEAQ in the germline V gene. The CDR3 spells CASSLGLRGPTDTQYF. The CDR3, as DNA: TGTGCCAGCAGCTTAGGATTGCGGGGCCCCACAGATACGCAGTATTTT.

The chain recombines TRBV19 with TRBJ2-7, with D possibly TRBD1 on 5 matching bases. Deletions cut 6 bases from V and 7 bases from J, with 19 bases between. Germline CDR1 LNHDA, CDR2 SQIVND (reference sequence). The CDR3 runs to 14 residues. Here the CDR3 reads CASSPGKGLREQYF. Written as DNA, the CDR3 is TGTGCCAGTAGCCCCGGTAAGGGGCTGAGGGAGCAGTACTTC.

The chain couples TRBV6-1 to TRBJ2-3, with D perhaps matching TRBD2 (6 bases). The CDR3 sequence is 14 residues long. Trimming removed 4 bases at V and 3 bases at J, with 11 bases between. Germline V gene data show CDR1 as MNHNS and CDR2 as SASEGT. The CDR3 DNA is TGTGCCAGCAGTGTAACGGGGGAGACAGATACGCAGTATTTT. This codes for CASSVTGETDTQYF.

The chain joins TRBV9 to TRBJ2-7; tentative D call: TRBD1 (5 bases). V was trimmed by 0 bases and J by 9 bases, leaving 19 bases between them. The germline gives CDR1 SGDLS, CDR2 YYNGEE. This CDR3 region has 15 residues. CDR3 DNA sequence: TGTGCCAGCAGCGTAGACAGCGCGTCGGCAGGGTGGCAGTACTTC. Translated, it gives CASSVDSASAGWQYF.

The chain couples TRBV10-2 to TRBJ2-2; a weak D match, TRBD2 (5 bases). The CDR3 consists of 14 residues. V was clipped by 6 bases and J by 11 bases, with 19 bases between them. Germline CDR1 is WSHSY and CDR2 is SAAADI. In DNA form, the CDR3 reads TGCGCCAGCAGCCGTGAACTAGGAGCAGGAGAGCTGTTTTTT. Protein: CASSRELGAGELFF.